The source of this T cell receptor (beta chain) is a study of vaccination and CD4 T cells after COVID-19. Study-wide background: Each control culture was treated with a CEFX pool, an HIV-1 Nef pool, or no peptide.

To note about this clonotype: The antigen remains unidentified.

An Oncomine TCR Beta short-read assay was used to sequence the DNA from cultured CD4+ T cells. From the PCR reads, TCRdb called clonotypes with MiXCR, one entry per CDR3 protein. The table lists about 19,000 distinct CDR3 sequences, roughly 60% of them singletons. Treatment in this sample: roughly 11-day PBMC culture with coronavirus spike peptide pools or control peptides (ViraFEST assay). The length of the CDR3 is 16 residues. This chain uses TRBV12-1 with TRBJ2-3; the table's TRBD1 call for D was not verified on the DNA. TRBV12-1 represents a pseudogene. The sequence was obtained from a human donor who had recovered from COVID-19. Specimen: CD4+ T cells from blood, cultured in vitro. Here the CDR3 reads CASSLGIDRTAGLGYF. CDR3 sequence (DNA): TGTGCCAGCAGCTTGGGCATTGACAGGACCGCGGGATTGGGGTATTTT.